These 16 T cell receptor beta chains came from one sample sequenced in a study of sequential checkpoint blockade in melanoma. TCRdb's copy holds only in-frame clones and misses some; the assay was immunoSEQ multiplex PCR. The sample has under 1,500 clones; 23% are singletons. Noted treatment: randomized to nivolumab then ipilimumab (arm A) or the reverse (arm B). This material consisted of tumor tissue (inferred from file names), taken from a patient given nivolumab and ipilimumab in sequence. The receptors come from a human donor with melanoma.

The chain couples TRBV11-3 to TRBJ2-5; D possibly corresponds to TRBD2 (5 bases). Looked up from germline, CDR1 is SGHNT and CDR2 is YENEEA. The germline V and J ends were trimmed by 4 bases and 2 bases, with 17 bases remaining between them. CDR3 length: 16 residues. Here the CDR3 reads CASSWTLGVLQETQYF. DNA of the CDR3: TGTGCCAGCAGCTGGACCTTGGGAGTTTTACAAGAGACCCAGTACTTC. Complete variable domain (other parts from reference TRBV11-3 and TRBJ2-5): EAGVVQSPRYKIIEKKQPVAFWCNPISGHNTLYWYLQNLGQGPELLIRYENEEAVDDSQLPKDRFSAERLKGVDSTLKIQPAELGDSAVYLCASSWTLGVLQETQYFGPGTRLLVL.

By its share, this clone is medium-sized (0.01 to 0.1%). The J gene is TRBJ2-7, the V gene TRBV11-3, with D possibly TRBD2 on 6 matching bases. Trimming shortened V by 7 bases and J by 1 base, and 14 bases separated the two germline ends. This CDR3 spans 14 amino acids. From germline, CDR1 is SGHNT and CDR2 YENEEA. The CDR3 loop reads CASTWNRGSYEQYF. The DNA of the CDR3 is TGTGCCAGCACTTGGAATCGGGGGTCCTACGAGCAGTACTTC. The full variable domain, rest sourced from reference TRBV11-3 and TRBJ2-7, is EAGVVQSPRYKIIEKKQPVAFWCNPISGHNTLYWYLQNLGQGPELLIRYENEEAVDDSQLPKDRFSAERLKGVDSTLKIQPAELGDSAVYLCASTWNRGSYEQYFGPGTRLTVT.

Sample share makes this clone medium-sized (0.01 to 0.1%). The chain links TRBV11-3 to TRBJ1-4; D not resolved. Trimming left V 3 bases short and J 0 bases short, with 8 bases between. The germline V gene encodes CDR1 SGHNT and CDR2 YENEEA. This CDR3 is built from 15 residues. The CDR3 sequence is CASSLAHTTNEKLFF. In DNA form, the CDR3 reads TGTGCCAGCAGCTTGGCCCATACAACTAATGAAAAACTGTTTTTT.

This clone has more than one count but fewer than ten. The chain carries TRBV6-8 and TRBJ1-2; TRBD1 matches 8 bases. Germline V gene lookup returns CDR1 MNHGY and CDR2 SAAAGT. Trimming at V came to 3 bases and at J to 4 bases, leaving 4 bases not matched to a gene. The CDR3 runs 14 residues. CDR3 sequence reads: CASSYPGQGYGYTF. As DNA, the CDR3 is TGTGCCAGCAGTTATCCCGGACAGGGCTATGGCTACACCTTC.

This clone was seen a few times. This chain connects TRBV9 to TRBJ2-7; the D gene is possibly TRBD1 (5 bases). Trimming took 5 bases from V and 3 from J, leaving 18 bases between them. The CDR3 is 15 residues long. Germline V gives CDR1 SGDLS, CDR2 YYNGEE. The CDR3 loop reads CASSESRGGSYEQYF. For the CDR3, the DNA is TGTGCCAGCAGTGAAAGTAGGGGCGGAAGCTACGAGCAGTACTTC.

The rearrangement joins TRBV29-1 to TRBJ1-5; TRBD1 might be the D (5 bases). Germline values: CDR1 SQVTM, CDR2 ANQGSEA. V lost 4 bases and J 0 bases, leaving 10 bases between the germline ends. The CDR3 has 14 amino acids. CDR3 sequence reads: CSVGGDSSNQPQHF. The CDR3 DNA reads TGCAGCGTTGGAGGAGACAGTAGCAATCAGCCCCAGCATTTT. The entire variable domain, with the rest obtained from reference TRBV29-1 and TRBJ1-5, is as follows: SAVISQKPSRDICQRGTSLTIQCQVDSQVTMMFWYRQQPGQSLTLIATANQGSEATYESGFVIDKFPISRPNLTFSTLTVSNMSPEDSSIYLCSVGGDSSNQPQHFGDGTRLSIL.

By its share, this clone is medium-sized. The chain links TRBV11-3 to TRBJ1-4; possible D gene TRBD1, 5 bases. Between the trimmed V and J ends, which lost 5 bases and 7 bases, there was a span of 17 bases. This CDR3 spans 15 amino acids. Germline loops: CDR1 SGHNT, CDR2 YENEEA. The CDR3 protein is CASSVLGGAGEKLFF. The CDR3 nucleotides are TGTGCCAGCAGCGTCCTTGGAGGGGCGGGTGAAAAACTGTTTTTT. Drawing the rest from reference TRBV11-3 and TRBJ1-4, the complete variable domain is EAGVVQSPRYKIIEKKQPVAFWCNPISGHNTLYWYLQNLGQGPELLIRYENEEAVDDSQLPKDRFSAERLKGVDSTLKIQPAELGDSAVYLCASSVLGGAGEKLFFGSGTQLSVL.

The chain couples TRBV4-1 to TRBJ2-7, with TRBD1 as a possible D gene (5 bases). The germline V gene encodes CDR1 MGHRA and CDR2 YSYEKL. V lost 0 bases, J lost 4 bases, and 16 bases lay in between. This CDR3 has 16 residues. As DNA, the CDR3 is TGCGCCAGCAGCCAAGATGGGGCAGCCCCCTGGTACGAGCAGTACTTC. Its translation: CASSQDGAAPWYEQYF.

This clone rates as medium-sized (0.01 to 0.1%). The CDR3 DNA is TGTGCCAGCAGCTTCGAAGGACAGGGCTTCCCCGAAACTAGCACAGATACGCAGTATTTT. Translation: CASSFEGQGFPETSTDTQYF. The rearrangement links TRBV11-3 to TRBJ2-3; 8 bases agree with TRBD1. Trimming removed 3 bases from V and 0 bases from J; junction bases left unmatched: 17. Germline V CDR1 and CDR2: SGHNT, YENEEA. The CDR3 has 20 residues.

This clone was seen just once. The J gene is TRBJ1-2, the V gene TRBV18; a weak D match, TRBD1 (6 bases). V was pared by 5 bases and J by 4 bases, with 11 bases between. Germline V gene data show CDR1 as KGHSH and CDR2 as LQKENI. CDR3 length equals 13 residues. The CDR3 loop is CASSEDSRYGYTF. In nucleotides, the CDR3 is TGTGCCAGCTCAGAGGACAGCCGCTATGGCTACACCTTC.

The table lists this clone with a few counts. The chain uses TRBV4-1 and TRBJ2-3, with D hard to call. V shed 2 bases and J shed 2 bases, with 11 bases lying between them. The CDR3 loop spans 15 amino acids. Germline lookup yields CDR1 MGHRA and CDR2 YSYEKL. The CDR3 nucleotides are TGCGCCAGCAGCCAACCGTCCAGTTACACAGATACGCAGTATTTT. Its translation: CASSQPSSYTDTQYF.

In this sample, this clone turned up a few times. The chain joins TRBV30 to TRBJ1-3; D remains unclear. Germline-derived CDR1 and CDR2 are GTSNPN and SVGIG (reference sequence). The CDR3 loop spans 14 amino acids. V was trimmed by 3 bases and J by 7 bases, leaving 16 bases between them. This CDR3 is CAWRDPGPTNTIYF. CDR3 coding DNA: TGTGCCTGGAGGGATCCTGGGCCCACTAACACCATATATTTT.

This clone was seen a few times. The chain carries TRBV5-1 and TRBJ2-3; TRBD1 matches at 8 bases. With 6 bases clipped from V and 6 bases from J, the junction kept 9 bases outside the gene matches. Germline loops: CDR1 SGHRS, CDR2 YFSETQ. CDR3 length: 14 amino acids. The CDR3 DNA follows: TGCGCCAGCAACCTGGGACAGGTAGGGGATACGCAGTATTTT. Translation: CASNLGQVGDTQYF.

This clone was detected only a few times. The V and J genes are TRBV28 and TRBJ2-1; 10 nucleotides match TRBD2. V gave up 6 bases and J gave up 6 bases; unmatched junction bases: 5. Germline V gene lookup returns CDR1 MDHEN and CDR2 SYDVKM. CDR3 length: 14 residues. The CDR3 nucleotides read TGTGCCAGCAGCCAGAGCGGGAGGGCCAATGAGCAGTTCTTC. Translating it yields CASSQSGRANEQFF.

The chain employs TRBV29-1 and TRBJ2-2; D not certain. V was cut by 4 bases and J by 6 bases, with 9 bases left in between. Germline V CDR1 and CDR2: SQVTM, ANQGSEA. This CDR3 spans 12 amino acids. This CDR3 reads CSVGFWAGELFF. CDR3 sequence (DNA): TGCAGCGTTGGTTTCTGGGCCGGGGAGCTGTTTTTT.

The gene calls are TRBV19 and TRBJ1-2; D uncertain. The CDR3 sequence is 12 residues long. Deletions cut 3 bases from V and 3 bases from J, with 5 bases between. CDR1 is LNHDA, CDR2 SQIVND, per germline (reference sequence). The CDR3 sequence: CASSIAYYGYTF. CDR3 sequence (DNA): TGTGCCAGTAGTATCGCCTACTATGGCTACACCTTC.